This T cell receptor (beta chain) is drawn from a study of blood T cell repertoires in COVID-19 (TCRdb year 2020). Background for the entire study: Samples from collaborators originated in the United States, Italy and Spain and spanned both the acute and convalescent phases of COVID-19. The prospective study material was composed of cDNA or gDNA derived from T cells, B-cell-depleted T cells, or PBMCs. Subjects who had been exposed to COVID-19, were actively infected with it, or had recovered from it provided the deeply sampled blood TCRbeta repertoires that made up the dataset. The repertoires were made available in a free public database intended to serve as a resource for research on the immune response to SARS-CoV-2. Samples were obtained from the ongoing ImmuneRACE study (first 160 participants) and from 1,254 subjects provided by 6 global collaborators. Nearly every sample came with metadata listing a de-identified subject ID, COVID-19 status, age in years and sex. Where available, HLA class I and class II types were taken from metadata supplied by the sample provider and were not determined by assay-based typing. Results and caveats for the whole study, not just this receptor: How much clinical and demographic metadata was included differed by source and by participant, and the metadata was provided uncurated.

TCRbeta CDR3 regions were amplified from genomic DNA by means of the immunoSEQ Assay, a bias-controlled multiplex PCR. The study's own analysis went as follows. Nucleated cell counts per sample were estimated from amplification of reference gene primers within the assay. To quantify the absolute abundance of each unique TCRbeta CDR3 rearrangement, sequence reads were collapsed and filtered. For each sample, productive Simpson clonality was calculated as the square root of Simpson's diversity index across productive rearrangements. TCRdb limited this immuneACCESS table to in-frame rearrangements with V and J called. A share of clones is missing; checked studies link under half to unresolved V genes, and the rest is unexplained. The DNA was the basis for D and trimming; V, J and clone size are from that table. Present in this sample are about 350,000 clones, 85% to 90% of which were seen just once. Of the sample, around 6% falls within the top ten clones.

The CDR3 sequence holds 16 residues, the cysteine and phenylalanine included. Left in the record is the CDR3 DNA by itself, 48 bases read in frame from the first base. After removal of 0 bases from V and 0 bases from J, the junction retains 2 bases not matched to a gene. CDR1 and CDR2, per the germline V gene (reference sequence), are SEHNR and FQNEAQ. Comment on this clone: What antigen it recognizes has not been identified. Base qualities are not recorded, but no much larger clone differs from it by a single base.

In Seattle, one collaborating source enrolled patients while the infection was active and tracked those patients longitudinally over the course of disease. Collaborating institutions collected whole blood in K2EDTA tubes following their own protocols. For TCRbeta analysis, collaborators shipped samples as frozen whole blood, isolated PBMCs, or DNA extracted from either of those sample types. Source material: peripheral blood. The source of this sequence is a woman aged 45-65 years with COVID-19, enrolled during active disease. The chain employs TRBV7-9 and TRBJ1-5; 7 bases in the middle match TRBD1. The CDR3 sequence is CASSLAGTDSNQPQHF. At the DNA level, the sequence is TGTGCCAGCAGCTTAGCTGGGACAGATAGCAATCAGCCCCAGCATTTT.